This T cell receptor beta chain was found in a study of T cell repertoires in cytomegalovirus infection. In the study overall: Evidence of both CMV infection and a matching HLA type came from public TCR beta signatures. Study-wide results and caveats: CMV-specific TCR beta clonotypes restricted by HLA-C were the ones dominating the ex vivo response.

There are 16 residues in the CDR3. Per germline, CDR1 MGHRA and CDR2 YSYEKL. Trimming shortened V by 0 bases and J by 0 bases, and 11 bases separated the two germline ends. TCRdb analysed the reads with MiXCR anew, one entry per CDR3 protein. Among approximately 250,000 distinct CDR3 sequences listed, roughly 9% were seen once. This clonotype was observed at least ten times. Its specificity is unknown. The chain joins TRBV4-1 to TRBJ1-2; D gene ambiguous. Sequencing was performed on PBMCs. This TCR derives from a human donor in good health (CMV status not recorded). Some clones in this sample may be carry-over from other donors' samples. The CDR3 DNA reads TGCGCCAGCAGCCAAGATGGTGCGGCAGCTAACTATGGCTACACCTTC. This sequence encodes CASSQDGAAANYGYTF.